The 14 T cell receptor beta chains below were found in one sample sequenced in a study of T-cell reconstitution after alpha-beta-depleted transplantation in children. The TCRbeta library incorporated unique molecular identifiers. TCRdb reprocessed the PCR reads via MiXCR and lists one record per CDR3 protein. The sample has 200,000 to 250,000 distinct CDR3 sequences, roughly 8.3% seen once. The starting material was PBMCs, mostly from graft donor cells, obtained 360 days after TCRalphabeta/CD19-depleted stem cell transplant. The source of these receptors is a male patient aged 2-15 years who had a stem cell transplant for acute myeloid leukemia, so the T cells may come from the graft donor.

For this clonotype: At one end, the junction sequence differs from germline, possibly due to a read error. The chain's CDR3 is CGSSPRSREQFF. DNA for the CDR3: TGCGGCAGCAGTCCTCGGAGCCGCGAGCAGTTCTTC. The genes are TRBV5-1 and TRBJ2-1; D remains ambiguous. This CDR3 contains 12 residues. From germline, CDR1 is SGHRS and CDR2 YFSETQ.

This clonotype was recorded a few times. A junction end diverges from the germline sequence, so it may reflect a read error. CDR3 amino acids: CAISDKQGNTEVFF. The DNA of the CDR3 is TGTGCCATCAGTGATAAACAGGGGAACACTGAAGTTTTCTTT. The chain employs TRBV10-3 and TRBJ1-1; 7 nucleotides align to TRBD1. Germline values: CDR1 ENHRY, CDR2 SYGVKD. This CDR3 comprises 14 residues.

V is TRBV11-3 and J is TRBJ2-4, with 11 bases identical to TRBD2. CDR1 SGHNT and CDR2 YENEEA come from the germline V gene. This CDR3 spans 19 amino acids. The ends lost 1 base at V and 2 bases at J; junction bases unmatched: 10. CDR3 in amino acids: CASSLGPTSGSLPKNIQYF. Written as DNA, the CDR3 is TGTGCCAGCAGCTTAGGCCCCACTAGCGGGAGTCTTCCCAAAAACATTCAGTACTTC.

This clonotype was seen many times. This sequence joins TRBV12-3 or TRBV12-4 and TRBJ2-4; D might be TRBD1 or TRBD2, each matching 5 bases. Trimming cost V 2 bases and J 0 bases, with 14 bases left between them. This CDR3 contains 17 residues. This CDR3 is CASSLPPRERAKNIQYF. The CDR3 region has the DNA TGTGCCAGCAGTTTACCTCCCAGGGAGCGAGCCAAAAACATTCAGTACTTC.

This clonotype was seen repeatedly, ten times or more. The chain recombines TRBV9 with TRBJ2-2, with no clear D. Germline V gives CDR1 SGDLS, CDR2 YYNGEE. The CDR3 is 13 residues long. V shed 1 base and J shed 4 bases, with 5 bases lying between them. The CDR3 DNA reads as TGTGCCAGCAGCGTAAGTCTCACCGGGGAGCTGTTTTTT. This sequence encodes CASSVSLTGELFF.

There are a few counts of this clonotype. The V gene is TRBV6-5, the J gene TRBJ2-2; D gene uncertain. The CDR3 is 15 amino acids. V lost 7 bases and J lost 2, with 14 bases in between. CDR1 MNHEY and CDR2 SVGAGI come from the germline V gene. CDR3 coding DNA: TGTGCCAGCAAGCAGGTCCCTATCAACACCGGGGAGCTGTTTTTT. This codes for CASKQVPINTGELFF.

This chain links TRBV5-1 with TRBJ2-5; 7 bases line up with TRBD2. The V and J ends lost 2 bases and 0 bases, in that order; junction bases with no gene match: 7. The germline CDR1 and CDR2 sequences are SGHRS and YFSETQ. The CDR3 spans 16 residues. The CDR3 region is CASSFGTTPYQETQYF. CDR3 bases: TGCGCCAGCAGCTTCGGGACTACCCCATACCAAGAGACCCAGTACTTC.

The chain has TRBV9 and TRBJ2-1; 8 nucleotides agree with TRBD1. V trimming: 4 bases; J trimming: 8 bases; junction bases outside the gene matches: 5. The CDR3 has 13 amino acids. CDR1 is SGDLS and CDR2 is YYNGEE in the germline V gene. CDR3 bases: TGTGCCAGCAGCCCCGGACAGGGCTATGAGCAGTTCTTC. Translated: CASSPGQGYEQFF.

There are a few counts of this clonotype. V usage is TRBV2 and J usage is TRBJ2-1, with D tentatively TRBD2 (6 bases). CDR1 is SNHLY and CDR2 is FYNNEI in the germline V gene. The CDR3 totals 13 residues. Deletions cut 8 bases from V and 7 bases from J, with 15 bases between. CDR3 protein: CASQTVGGNEQFF. The CDR3 DNA follows: TGTGCCAGCCAGACGGTGGGGGGAAATGAGCAGTTCTTC.

The sample holds a few counts of this clonotype. This chain joins TRBV4-2 and TRBJ1-2, with D tentatively TRBD1 (5 bases). The germline CDR1 and CDR2 sequences are LGHNA and YNFKEQ. This CDR3 has 14 amino acids. The V end lost 2 bases, the J end lost 2 bases, and 9 bases lay between the germline ends. This chain's CDR3 is CASSQSGNNYGYTF. The CDR3 DNA follows: TGTGCCAGCAGCCAATCAGGGAACAACTATGGCTACACCTTC.

This sequence joins TRBV12-3 or TRBV12-4 and TRBJ2-2, with 11 nucleotides matching TRBD1. The V and J ends lost 6 bases and 1 base, in that order; junction bases with no gene match: 10. The CDR3 consists of 18 residues. The CDR3 nucleotides are TGTGCCAGCAGCACCGGGACAGGGGGTTCTCAGAACACCGGGGAGCTGTTTTTT. It codes for CASSTGTGGSQNTGELFF.

There are a few counts of this clonotype. V and J are TRBV5-4 and TRBJ2-2, with D perhaps matching TRBD1 (6 bases). Germline loops: CDR1 SGHNT, CDR2 YYREEE (reference sequence). V was shortened by 0 bases and J by 4 bases, with 13 bases between the two germline ends. The CDR3 has 16 amino acids. CDR3 protein: CASSLVQGYSTGELFF. CDR3 coding DNA: TGTGCCAGCAGCTTGGTACAGGGCTATAGCACCGGGGAGCTGTTTTTT.

This clonotype was seen a handful of times. The rearrangement uses TRBV28 and TRBJ2-2; D might be TRBD2 (5 bases). The V gene's germline CDR1 is MDHEN and CDR2 SYDVKM. The CDR3 extends over 15 amino acids. Trimming left V 5 bases short and J 7 bases short, with 17 bases between. Written as DNA, the CDR3 is TGTGCCAGCAGTCCCTCCCTCGGGAATAACGGGGAGCTGTTTTTT. Translation gives CASSPSLGNNGELFF.

This chain uses TRBV24-1 with TRBJ2-1; possibly TRBD1 for D (6 bases). The CDR3 has 15 amino acids. Germline CDR1 and CDR2: KGHDR and SFDVKD. V was clipped by 3 bases and J by 7 bases, with 15 bases between them. CDR3 bases: TGTGCCACCAGTGATAACAGGGATTTGGGTAATGAGCAGTTCTTC. This translates into CATSDNRDLGNEQFF.